The 31 T cell receptor beta chains in this list originate from one sample, sequenced in a study of Ad26.COV2.S vaccination and SARS-CoV-2 variants (dated by TCRdb to 2020 to 2022). The treatment or condition label, read with the paper, signifies: about 20 received Ad26.COV2.S at low or high dose, single or two shots; roughly five received placebo; per-sample allocation not given. For vaccine and placebo recipients, repertoires were sequenced using samples collected on day 63 after the first injection. Libraries were made using the immunoSEQ multiplex PCR assay. Here the immuneACCESS table is served through TCRdb, limited to in-frame sequences with V and J called. Missing clones are a known gap in these copies; in checked studies unresolved V genes cover under half, and the rest lacks a known reason. The sample data list 300,000 to 400,000 clones, and around nine tenths of these were observed just once. The biggest ten clones account for 3.4% of the sample.

The sequences come from peripheral blood, collected in a trial of Ad26.COV2.S vaccine versus placebo. These TCRs come from a person aged 18-65 years who received the Ad26.COV2.S COVID-19 vaccine or a placebo.

V usage is TRBV21-1 and J usage is TRBJ2-3; no check of the table's D call, TRBD2, against the DNA was made. TRBV21-1 is noted as a pseudogene. The CDR3 extends over 16 amino acids. The CDR3 DNA is TGTGCCAGCTCCGGGACTCCCTCCAACTTCGCAGATACGCAGTATTTT. It is translated as CASSGTPSNFADTQYF.

The J gene is TRBJ2-7, the V gene TRBV9, with 10 bases that match TRBD2. CDR1 is SGDLS, CDR2 YYNGEE, per germline. The CDR3 spans 15 residues. J gave up 6 bases and V 0 bases, and 6 bases lay outside the gene matches. The CDR3 sequence is CASSVGSSGGSEQYF. CDR3 DNA: TGTGCCAGCAGCGTAGGAAGTAGCGGGGGGAGCGAGCAGTACTTC. Looking up the rest from reference TRBV9 and TRBJ2-7 gives the full variable domain: DSGVTQTPKHLITATGQRVTLRCSPRSGDLSVYWYQQSLDQGLQFLIQYYNGEERAKGNILERFSAQQFPDLHSELNLSSLELGDSALYFCASSVGSSGGSEQYFGPGTRLTVT.

The chain uses TRBV18 and TRBJ1-2, with 8 bases aligning to TRBD1. The V segment lost 3 bases and the J segment 3 bases; nucleotides outside the gene matches: 6. The CDR3 sequence is 15 residues long. CDR1 is KGHSH and CDR2 is LQKENI in the germline V gene. CDR3 protein: CASSPLTGVDYGYTF. The DNA for the CDR3 is TGTGCCAGCTCACCTTTGACAGGGGTGGACTATGGCTACACCTTC.

The chain recombines TRBV28 with TRBJ1-2, with D hard to call. V lost 6 bases and J 7 bases, leaving 15 bases between the germline ends. There are 13 residues in the CDR3. Germline V lookup: CDR1 MDHEN, CDR2 SYDVKM. CDR3 coding DNA: TGTGCCAGCAGGCCTGACCCAGCCCTTGGCTACACCTTC. It yields the protein CASRPDPALGYTF.

This chain joins TRBV5-1 and TRBJ2-3; the D is unclear. The ends were cut back, 4 bases at V and 6 bases at J, with 12 bases in the middle. Germline CDR1 reads SGHRS; CDR2 reads YFSETQ. This CDR3 region has 13 residues. The CDR3 sequence is CASSHERTDTQYF. The DNA of the CDR3 is TGCGCCAGCAGCCACGAAAGGACCGATACGCAGTATTTT.

The rearrangement links TRBV4-2 to TRBJ1-5; D gene unclear. Germline-derived CDR1 and CDR2 are LGHNA and YNFKEQ. V lost 3 bases to trimming and J lost 4 bases, with 4 bases between them. CDR3 length equals 12 residues. The CDR3 protein is CASSHENQPQHF. In nucleotides, the CDR3 is TGTGCCAGCAGCCACGAGAATCAGCCCCAGCATTTT.

This chain connects TRBV23-1 to TRBJ1-3; D remains unclear. TRBV23-1 carries the ORF label, with uncertain function. The CDR3 is made up of 17 amino acids. The CDR3 DNA reads TGCGCTCTTATGGAGCAGAAAAAGGTGAGCTCTGGAAACACCATATATTTT. It is translated as CALMEQKKVSSGNTIYF.

Points on this clone: Additional DNA sequences in this sample encode the identical CDR3. Written as DNA, the CDR3 is TGTGCCAGCAGCCCGAGGTACAATGAGCAGTTCTTC. Its translation: CASSPRYNEQFF. The chain links TRBV3-1 (or the pseudogene TRBV3-2) to TRBJ2-1; no clear D. CDR1 and CDR2 from the germline V gene are LGHDT and YNNKEL (reference sequence). The germline V and J ends were trimmed by 4 bases and 4 bases, with 5 bases remaining between them. There are 12 residues in the CDR3.

The J gene is TRBJ1-2, the V gene TRBV5-1; 7 bases fit TRBD1. V lost 5 bases to trimming and J lost 6 bases; unmatched junction nucleotides: 13. The length of the CDR3 is 15 residues. In germline, CDR1 is SGHRS, CDR2 YFSETQ. For the CDR3, the DNA is TGCGCCAGCAGTCTTCAACCAGACAGGGTGGATGGCTACACCTTC. Its protein is CASSLQPDRVDGYTF.

This chain connects TRBV7-2 to TRBJ2-5; D perhaps matches TRBD2 (6 bases). The CDR3 has 15 amino acids. Germline values: CDR1 SGHTA, CDR2 FQGNSA. Deletions cut 5 bases from V and 0 bases from J, with 13 bases between. The CDR3 nucleotides read TGTGCCAGCAGCGCGGGACCGACGTACCAAGAGACCCAGTACTTC. Protein: CASSAGPTYQETQYF.

The chain joins TRBV2 to TRBJ2-7, with D maybe TRBD1 (6 bases). The CDR3 is made up of 14 amino acids. Per germline, CDR1 SNHLY and CDR2 FYNNEI. Between the trimmed V and J ends, which lost 6 bases and 0 bases, there was a span of 12 bases. This chain's CDR3 is CASRLQDSSYEQYF. Here the CDR3 DNA reads TGTGCCAGCAGGTTACAGGACAGCTCCTACGAGCAGTACTTC.

CDR3 sequence (DNA): TGTGCCAGCAGGGGGGGTTCCTATGGCTACACCTTC. Protein sequence: CASRGGSYGYTF. V gene TRBV9 combines with J gene TRBJ1-2; possible D gene TRBD1, 5 bases. This CDR3 contains 12 residues. Germline V gene lookup returns CDR1 SGDLS and CDR2 YYNGEE. V was cut by 5 bases and J by 4 bases, with 9 bases left in between.

The CDR3 coding sequence is TGTGCCAGCAGCTTGGGGACTAGCGGGGGGCCTCCCTTCACAGATACGCAGTATTTT. Its protein is CASSLGTSGGPPFTDTQYF. The chain uses TRBV7-9 and TRBJ2-3, with 15 bases fitting TRBD2. Trimming at V came to 3 bases and at J to 2 bases, leaving 9 bases not matched to a gene. Per the germline V gene, CDR1 is SEHNR and CDR2 is FQNEAQ (reference sequence). CDR3 length equals 19 residues.

This clone was observed a handful of times. The chain joins TRBV7-3 to TRBJ2-2; no clear D gene. CDR3 length: 15 amino acids. The ends were cut back, 2 bases at V and 5 bases at J, with 12 bases in the middle. The germline CDR1 and CDR2 sequences are SGHTA and FQGTGA. The DNA of the CDR3 is TGTGCCAGCAGCTTAGTGGGCCAAGGGACCGGGGAGCTGTTTTTT. Its translation: CASSLVGQGTGELFF.

V gene TRBV2 combines with J gene TRBJ1-2, with a weak D call TRBD1 (6 bases). V dropped 8 bases and J dropped 8 bases, with 18 bases sitting between them. The CDR3 totals 13 residues. Germline values: CDR1 SNHLY, CDR2 FYNNEI. The CDR3 reads CASLQGRWEGYTF. In nucleotides, the CDR3 is TGTGCCAGCCTCCAGGGGCGGTGGGAAGGCTACACCTTC.

This CDR3 reads CASSQNQGYNEQFF. CDR3 DNA sequence: TGTGCCAGCAGCCAAAATCAGGGCTACAATGAGCAGTTCTTC. J is TRBJ2-1 and V is TRBV3-1 (or the pseudogene TRBV3-2); D is perhaps TRBD1 (5 bases). The V and J ends lost 2 bases and 3 bases respectively, with 8 bases between them. This CDR3 region has 14 residues. Looked up from germline, CDR1 is LGHDT and CDR2 is YNNKEL (reference sequence).

This sequence joins TRBV9 and TRBJ2-7; TRBD2 matches 8 bases. Germline V gives CDR1 SGDLS, CDR2 YYNGEE. This CDR3 contains 15 residues. The V and J ends lost 1 base and 2 bases, in that order; junction bases with no gene match: 5. The CDR3 is CASSVKAGDTYEQYF. CDR3 coding DNA: TGTGCCAGCAGCGTAAAAGCGGGGGATACCTACGAGCAGTACTTC.

This sequence joins TRBV3-1 (or the pseudogene TRBV3-2) and TRBJ2-7, with TRBD2 matching 8 bases. The CDR3 spans 13 residues. CDR1 LGHDT and CDR2 YNNKEL come from the germline V gene (reference sequence). The ends lost 4 bases at V and 5 bases at J; junction bases unmatched: 4. DNA of the CDR3: TGTGCCAGCAGCCCGGGACTAGGCGACGAGCAGTACTTC. It encodes CASSPGLGDEQYF.

The chain has TRBV4-1 and TRBJ1-1; D uncertain. Germline CDR1 and CDR2: MGHRA and YSYEKL. V lost 4 bases to trimming and J lost 8 bases, with 14 bases between them. The CDR3 length is 13 residues. Written as DNA, the CDR3 is TGCGCCAGCAGCCCCCGGAGGCCAGAAGAAGCTTTCTTT. This gives the protein CASSPRRPEEAFF.

This sequence joins TRBV12-3 or TRBV12-4 and TRBJ1-5; D might be TRBD1 (6 bases). This CDR3 region has 13 residues. V was shortened by 6 bases and J by 1 base, with 7 bases between the two germline ends. Written as DNA, the CDR3 is TGTGCCAGCAGCAGGGGCAGCAATCAGCCCCAGCATTTT. Encoded protein: CASSRGSNQPQHF.

V gene TRBV7-9 combines with J gene TRBJ2-7, with 9 bases identical to TRBD2. Germline CDR1 and CDR2: SEHNR and FQNEAQ (reference sequence). The CDR3 contains 18 residues. V lost 3 bases, J lost 0 bases, and 12 bases stayed unmatched. The CDR3 protein is CASSFSSGGPHFSYEQYF. The CDR3 bases are TGTGCCAGCAGCTTTTCCAGCGGGGGGCCGCACTTCTCCTACGAGCAGTACTTC.

The chain has TRBV5-6 and TRBJ1-6; the D is unclear. V was clipped by 2 bases and J by 5 bases, with 8 bases between them. CDR3 length: 14 amino acids. Per germline, CDR1 SGHDT and CDR2 YYEEEE. The CDR3 loop reads CASSFEGDNSPLHF. The CDR3 DNA reads as TGTGCCAGCAGCTTTGAAGGCGATAATTCACCCCTCCACTTT. Drawing the rest from reference TRBV5-6 and TRBJ1-6, the complete variable domain is DAGVTQSPTHLIKTRGQQVTLRCSPKSGHDTVSWYQQALGQGPQFIFQYYEEEERQRGNFPDRFSGHQFPNYSSELNVNALLLGDSALYLCASSFEGDNSPLHFGNGTRLTVT.

This sequence joins TRBV18 and TRBJ1-4; maybe TRBD1 (5 bases). The germline V gene encodes CDR1 KGHSH and CDR2 LQKENI. The CDR3 covers 15 residues. Trimming took 1 base from V and 5 from J, leaving 11 bases between them. The CDR3: CASSPRGGLNEKLFF. For the CDR3, the DNA is TGTGCCAGCTCACCACGTGGGGGGTTAAATGAAAAACTGTTTTTT.

In this sample, this clone turned up once. The chain recombines TRBV18 with TRBJ1-3; the D is unclear. V was pared by 6 bases and J by 1 base, with 16 bases between. CDR1 is KGHSH, CDR2 LQKENI, per germline. The CDR3 sequence is 16 residues long. CDR3: CASSLSGEGSGNTIYF. The CDR3 nucleotides read TGTGCCAGCTCTCTCAGCGGCGAAGGGTCTGGAAACACCATATATTTT.

The gene calls are TRBV21-1 and TRBJ2-7. TRBV21-1 is annotated as a pseudogene. This CDR3 has 14 residues. CDR3 DNA sequence: TGTGCCAGCAGCCCCCCCGTGGGTTCCTACGAGCAGTACTTC. Translated: CASSPPVGSYEQYF.

This clone showed up just once. V and J are TRBV19 and TRBJ1-2, with no clear D. The CDR3 runs 13 residues. Trimming removed 7 bases from V and 3 bases from J, with 12 bases in between. CDR1 and CDR2 (germline): LNHDA, SQIVND (reference sequence). The CDR3 loop reads CASTYARDYGYTF. DNA of the CDR3: TGTGCCAGTACATACGCGCGGGACTATGGCTACACCTTC.

The rearrangement links TRBV9 to TRBJ2-7; 7 nucleotides agree with TRBD2. Per the germline V gene, CDR1 is SGDLS and CDR2 is YYNGEE. V lost 4 bases, J lost 7 bases, and 14 bases stayed unmatched. This CDR3 has 15 amino acids. DNA for the CDR3: TGTGCCAGCAGCCCCCGGGATAGCGGGCCGCGGGAGCAGTACTTC. Encoded protein: CASSPRDSGPREQYF.

The gene calls are TRBV12-3 or TRBV12-4 and TRBJ2-1, with D perhaps matching TRBD1 or TRBD2 (6 bases each). V was trimmed by 8 bases and J by 8 bases, leaving 10 bases between them. This CDR3 has 11 amino acids. CDR3 bases: TGTGCCAGCTCAAGGGGGGATGAGCAGTTCTTC. Translating gives CASSRGDEQFF.

Of note for this clone: A junction boundary mismatches the germline segment, possibly from a read error. The chain is built from TRBV7-7 and TRBJ2-3; D may be TRBD1 (5 bases). The CDR3 totals 15 residues. Germline CDR1 and CDR2: SSHAT and FNYEAQ (reference sequence). The CDR3 nucleotides read TGTGCTAGCAGCTTAGGGGTATCTAGCACAGATACGCAGTATTTT. It translates to CASSLGVSSTDTQYF.

The chain carries TRBV7-2 and TRBJ1-2, with 9 positions matching TRBD1. This CDR3 has 12 residues. Per the germline V gene, CDR1 is SGHTA and CDR2 is FQGNSA. Unmatched junction bases numbered 3, after V lost 5 bases and J lost 8 bases. CDR3: CASSVTGGGYTF. The CDR3 DNA sequence: TGTGCCAGCAGCGTTACAGGGGGCGGCTACACCTTC.

The chain recombines TRBV14 with TRBJ1-6, with D unclear. Per germline, CDR1 SGHDN and CDR2 FVKESK. V lost 3 bases and J lost 3, with 9 bases in between. The CDR3 sequence is 15 residues long. The CDR3 DNA reads as TGTGCCAGCAGCCAGCGCCGGAACTATAATTCACCCCTCCACTTT. Translation: CASSQRRNYNSPLHF.